The 25 T cell receptor beta chains below were found in one sample sequenced in a study of T-cell memory formation after mild COVID-19. TCRdb independently ran MiXCR on the 5' RACE reads; one entry per CDR3 protein. Altogether 340,000 or so distinct CDR3 sequences are present, 10% to 15% being singletons, with the ten largest covering around 21%. Sequences were obtained from PBMCs or a T cell subset sorted from them (not recorded which). These receptors were taken from a man younger than 35 who had mild COVID-19 (a few samples of this study predate the infection). Cell type and time point are not known.

The V and J genes are TRBV10-3 and TRBJ2-2; weak D call: TRBD2 (5 bases). CDR3 length: 17 amino acids. Trimming cost V 1 base and J 1 base, with 13 bases left between them. Germline loops: CDR1 ENHRY, CDR2 SYGVKD. The CDR3 reads CAISEYRGSENTGELFF. The CDR3 region has the DNA TGTGCCATCAGTGAGTATCGGGGAAGTGAGAACACCGGGGAGCTGTTTTTT.

The V gene is TRBV4-3, the J gene TRBJ1-2; TRBD1 is a possible D gene (5 bases). CDR3 size: 16 residues. Trimming stripped 0 bases from V and 5 bases from J, with 16 bases between. Germline V gene lookup returns CDR1 LGHNA and CDR2 YSLEER. In DNA, the CDR3 is TGCGCCAGCAGCCAAGATCCGGGGGTTGAGGTTTATGGCTACACCTTC. This gives the protein CASSQDPGVEVYGYTF.

The gene calls are TRBV24-1 and TRBJ1-2, with 10 bases fitting TRBD1. The V segment lost 5 bases and the J segment 0 bases; nucleotides outside the gene matches: 8. The CDR3 is 17 amino acids. Germline V gives CDR1 KGHDR, CDR2 SFDVKD. CDR3 coding DNA: TGTGCCACCAGTGCGTTGGGACAGGGGACTGCTAACTATGGCTACACCTTC. Translated, it gives CATSALGQGTANYGYTF.

V gene TRBV14 combines with J gene TRBJ1-1; unclear D gene. Looked up from germline, CDR1 is SGHDN and CDR2 is FVKESK. Trimming removed 4 bases from V and 4 bases from J, with 10 bases in between. The CDR3 has 13 amino acids. The CDR3 DNA sequence: TGTGCCAGCAGCCCCCGATGGGGCACTGAAGCTTTCTTT. Protein: CASSPRWGTEAFF.

The V call is TRBV6-5, the J call TRBJ2-7; TRBD1 matches 9 bases. CDR1 and CDR2 (germline): MNHEY, SVGAGI. V was clipped by 6 bases and J by 3 bases; unmatched bases: 9. This CDR3 contains 15 residues. The CDR3 DNA reads as TGTGCCAGCAGCCAGTCCGGGACAGGGTACTACGAGCAGTACTTC. It translates to CASSQSGTGYYEQYF.

CDR3 coding DNA: TGTGCCAGCAGCACAGGGCAGGGGCTCAGCTATGGCTACACCTTC. It specifies CASSTGQGLSYGYTF. The chain links TRBV7-2 to TRBJ1-2, with D possibly being TRBD1 (6 bases). Looked up from germline, CDR1 is SGHTA and CDR2 is FQGNSA. Trimming removed 5 bases from V and 4 bases from J, with 17 bases in between. This CDR3 spans 15 amino acids.

This chain joins TRBV12-5 and TRBJ2-1; 7 bases align to TRBD1. This CDR3 has 17 residues. Germline CDR1 and CDR2: LGHNT and FRNRAP. With 3 bases clipped from V and 4 bases from J, the junction kept 12 bases outside the gene matches. DNA for the CDR3: TGTGCTAGTGGTTTAGGTGTGGGACAGCCGAATTACAATGAGCAGTTCTTC. The encoded protein is CASGLGVGQPNYNEQFF.

This clonotype has a handful of counts. The chain couples TRBV2 to TRBJ1-5; TRBD1 might be the D (5 bases). Germline V gene sequence: CDR1 SNHLY, CDR2 FYNNEI. V gave up 5 bases and J gave up 3 bases, with 11 bases separating them. The CDR3 contains 14 residues. CDR3 in amino acids: CASSPTGPNQPQHF. The CDR3 DNA reads TGTGCCAGCAGTCCTACAGGACCCAATCAGCCCCAGCATTTT.

The sample holds a few counts of this clonotype. This chain joins TRBV28 and TRBJ2-7; 10 bases are shared with TRBD1. CDR3 length: 17 residues. Germline V CDR1 and CDR2: MDHEN, SYDVKM. Trimming took 6 bases from V and 4 from J; bases not matched to a gene: 15. CDR3 nucleotides: TGTGCCAGCAGGACCATAGCGGGACAGGGGAACGTATACGAGCAGTACTTC. Its translation is CASRTIAGQGNVYEQYF.

The CDR3 spells CASSLGTVDTEAFF. The CDR3 nucleotides are TGTGCCAGCAGCTTGGGGACAGTCGACACTGAAGCTTTCTTT. This chain connects TRBV5-5 to TRBJ1-1, with TRBD1 as a possible D gene (6 bases). CDR1 is SGHKS and CDR2 is YYEKEE in the germline V gene (reference sequence). V lost 0 bases and J lost 3, with 9 bases in between. The CDR3 length is 14 residues. Full variable domain (rest looked up from reference TRBV5-5 and TRBJ1-1): DAGVTQSPTHLIKTRGQQVTLRCSPISGHKSVSWYQQVLGQGPQFIFQYYEKEERGRGNFPDRFSARQFPNYSSELNVNALLLGDSALYLCASSLGTVDTEAFFGQGTRLTVV.

This clonotype has a handful of counts. The chain combines TRBV9 with TRBJ2-5, with TRBD2 as a possible D gene (6 bases). CDR3 length: 16 residues. V was shortened by 0 bases and J by 1 base, with 13 bases between the two germline ends. Germline V gives CDR1 SGDLS, CDR2 YYNGEE. CDR3 protein: CASSVAFGGIQETQYF. CDR3 bases: TGTGCCAGCAGCGTAGCTTTCGGGGGTATCCAAGAGACCCAGTACTTC.

This clonotype occurred many times. The chain uses TRBV12-3 or TRBV12-4 and TRBJ2-2; possibly TRBD2 for D (7 bases). This CDR3 has 15 amino acids. Trimming cost V 5 bases and J 4 bases, with 14 bases left between them. CDR3 residues: CASSPGGASTGELFF. The CDR3 coding sequence is TGTGCCAGCAGTCCTGGGGGGGCCAGCACCGGGGAGCTGTTTTTT.

This clonotype was seen more than once but under ten times. V usage is TRBV7-3 and J usage is TRBJ1-5; TRBD1 might be the D (5 bases). Germline CDR1 and CDR2: SGHTA and FQGTGA. V dropped 6 bases and J dropped 7 bases, with 13 bases sitting between them. The CDR3 contains 13 residues. The CDR3 nucleotides are TGTGCCAGCAGTAGAGGGGCCGGGCAGCCCCAGCATTTT. This translates into CASSRGAGQPQHF.

This clonotype was found many times. CDR3 in DNA: TGTGCCAGCACCGTCTGGAATTCACCCCTCCACTTT. Protein product: CASTVWNSPLHF. V is TRBV5-6 and J is TRBJ1-6; D ambiguous. The CDR3 runs 12 residues. Per germline, CDR1 SGHDT and CDR2 YYEEEE. V was pared by 6 bases and J by 7 bases, with 8 bases between.

V and J are TRBV6-5 and TRBJ1-2, with D unresolved. Looked up from germline, CDR1 is MNHEY and CDR2 is SVGAGI. This CDR3 has 15 residues. With 2 bases removed from V and 4 bases from J, the gap between germline ends came to 14 bases. The CDR3, as DNA: TGTGCCAGCAGTTACCTGGTAGAACTAGGCTATGGCTACACCTTC. As protein: CASSYLVELGYGYTF.

The chain joins TRBV7-2 to TRBJ1-5; D uncertain. This CDR3 is built from 17 residues. Between the trimmed V and J ends, which lost 1 base and 0 bases, there was a span of 13 bases. Looked up from germline, CDR1 is SGHTA and CDR2 is FQGNSA. CDR3 DNA sequence: TGTGCCAGCAGCTTAGGGGAGGGCCATCCTAGCAATCAGCCCCAGCATTTT. As protein: CASSLGEGHPSNQPQHF.

There are a few counts of this clonotype. This chain joins TRBV10-3 and TRBJ2-5; 10 bases are shared with TRBD1. Trimming took 3 bases from V and 4 from J; bases not matched to a gene: 5. Germline V gives CDR1 ENHRY, CDR2 SYGVKD. The CDR3 contains 15 residues. CDR3 nucleotide sequence: TGTGCCATCAGTGAAACCGGGGACAGGGGAGAGACCCAGTACTTC. Translated: CAISETGDRGETQYF.

This clonotype was detected only a few times. In DNA, the CDR3 is TGTGCCAGCAGCCTCCTGGGGACAGGGGCCACAGATACGCAGTATTTT. This gives the protein CASSLLGTGATDTQYF. The rearrangement joins TRBV3-1 to TRBJ2-3, with TRBD1 matching over 10 bases. CDR3 length: 16 amino acids. CDR1 is LGHDT, CDR2 YNNKEL, per germline (reference sequence). The V segment lost 4 bases and the J segment 2 bases; nucleotides outside the gene matches: 6.

This clonotype was observed a handful of times. The chain recombines TRBV20-1 with TRBJ2-3, with a tentative D call TRBD1 (5 bases). The CDR3 is 13 residues long. Trimming left V 1 base short and J 6 bases short, with 11 bases between. From germline, CDR1 is DFQATT and CDR2 SNEGSKA (reference sequence). In DNA, the CDR3 is TGCAGTGCTAGAGCTAGGGGTGCGGATACGCAGTATTTT. Translation: CSARARGADTQYF.

This clonotype was observed a few times. The chain carries TRBV5-1 and TRBJ2-6; D is unclear. This CDR3 has 15 amino acids. Germline CDR1 is SGHRS and CDR2 is YFSETQ. Trimming took off 4 bases at V and 0 bases at J, with 8 bases between the two ends. The CDR3 reads CASSAPSSGANVLTF. The CDR3 DNA reads as TGCGCCAGCAGCGCCCCAAGCTCTGGGGCCAACGTCCTGACTTTC.

This clonotype turned up a few times. This chain links TRBV6-5 with TRBJ2-2; D gene ambiguous. There are 12 residues in the CDR3. Germline V gives CDR1 MNHEY, CDR2 SVGAGI. Trimming pared 2 bases from V and 6 bases from J, leaving 4 bases between. The CDR3 spells CASSYGAGELFF. DNA of the CDR3: TGTGCCAGCAGTTACGGGGCCGGGGAGCTGTTTTTT.

This clonotype has a count of ten or more. The J gene is TRBJ2-3, the V gene TRBV5-1; unclear D gene. Germline V CDR1 and CDR2: SGHRS, YFSETQ. The V gene lost 4 bases and the J gene lost 1 base, with 7 bases spanning the gap. The CDR3 loop spans 13 amino acids. CDR3 nucleotides: TGCGCCAGCAGCGTCGCGGGCACAGATACGCAGTATTTT. This encodes CASSVAGTDTQYF.

This chain links TRBV9 with TRBJ2-1, with 7 bases lining up with TRBD1. This CDR3 comprises 12 residues. V shed 0 bases and J 12 bases; nucleotides not matched to a gene: 3. Germline V gives CDR1 SGDLS, CDR2 YYNGEE. CDR3 loop: CASSVAQGPQFF. CDR3 nucleotide sequence: TGTGCCAGCAGCGTAGCACAGGGGCCGCAGTTCTTC.

This clonotype was observed a handful of times. The rearrangement joins TRBV6-5 to TRBJ1-1, with a tentative D call TRBD1 (5 bases). The CDR3 is 23 amino acids. V was pared by 6 bases and J by 1 base, with 39 bases between. Germline loops: CDR1 MNHEY, CDR2 SVGAGI. The CDR3, as DNA: TGTGCCAGCAGCCTCGGGGCAGCCACACTCAAGTCTCTACGAGCTGGGTCGAACACTGAAGCTTTCTTT. Its translation is CASSLGAATLKSLRAGSNTEAFF.

This sequence joins TRBV29-1 and TRBJ2-6; the D gene is possibly TRBD2 (6 bases). In germline, CDR1 is SQVTM, CDR2 ANQGSEA. The V gene lost 4 bases and the J gene lost 3 bases, with 10 bases spanning the gap. This CDR3 spans 14 amino acids. CDR3 coding DNA: TGCAGCGTTGTGGGGGGTTATGGGGCCAACGTCCTGACTTTC. Translated, it gives CSVVGGYGANVLTF.